Shown below are 28 T cell receptor beta chains from a single sample sequenced in a study of Ad26.COV2.S vaccination and SARS-CoV-2 variants. The method was immunoSEQ multiplex PCR; TCRdb's version includes in-frame clones alone and lacks a portion of them. The data show 350,000 to 450,000 clones, about four fifths seen once. Treatment denoted: about 20 received Ad26.COV2.S at low or high dose, single or two shots; several received placebo; per-sample allocation not given. Sampling happened 63 days after the first vaccine or placebo injection. The material sequenced was peripheral blood, taken in a trial of Ad26.COV2.S vaccine versus placebo. These receptors all come from a person between 18 and 65 years old who received the Ad26.COV2.S COVID-19 vaccine or a placebo.

V usage is TRBV7-8 and J usage is TRBJ2-3; possible D gene TRBD1, 5 bases. Trimming shortened V by 4 bases and J by 0 bases, and 8 bases separated the two germline ends. The germline V gene encodes CDR1 SGHVS and CDR2 FQNEAQ. This CDR3 is built from 14 residues. The CDR3 region has the DNA TGTGCCAGCAGCTGGGGCCTTAGCACAGATACGCAGTATTTT. Its protein is CASSWGLSTDTQYF.

This clone has only one observation. The chain joins TRBV27 to TRBJ2-7; 7 bases are shared with TRBD2. This CDR3 has 14 amino acids. Germline CDR1 and CDR2: MNHEY and SMNVEV (reference sequence). With 5 bases clipped from V and 3 bases from J, the junction kept 7 bases outside the gene matches. DNA of the CDR3: TGTGCCAGCAGTGGGAGGGGAGGATACTACGAGCAGTACTTC. It codes for CASSGRGGYYEQYF.

V and J are TRBV6-2 or TRBV6-3 and TRBJ2-7; D is unclear. CDR1 and CDR2 (germline): MNHEY, SVGEGT. CDR3 length: 15 residues. V was cut by 5 bases and J by 2 bases, with 16 bases left in between. The CDR3 DNA reads as TGTGCCAGCAGTGCTTATTGGCAGCCACCCTACGAGCAGTACTTC. This codes for CASSAYWQPPYEQYF.

The chain uses TRBV7-6 and TRBJ2-1, with TRBD2 as a possible D gene (7 bases). V gave up 5 bases and J gave up 2 bases, with 13 bases separating them. The CDR3 spans 15 residues. Germline V CDR1 and CDR2: SGHVS, FNYEAQ. The CDR3 spells CASSQAGGPYNEQFF. CDR3 DNA: TGTGCCAGCAGCCAGGCCGGGGGGCCCTACAATGAGCAGTTCTTC.

The chain links TRBV11-1 to TRBJ2-7; D possibly corresponds to TRBD2 (6 bases). Trimming took off 2 bases at V and 0 bases at J, with 11 bases between the two ends. The germline V gene encodes CDR1 SGHAT and CDR2 FQDESV (reference sequence). The CDR3 extends over 15 amino acids. The CDR3 loop reads CASSLRPEGSYEQYF. In DNA, the CDR3 is TGTGCCAGCAGCTTACGCCCGGAGGGCTCCTACGAGCAGTACTTC.

J is TRBJ2-2 and V is TRBV2, with a possible D match to TRBD2 (6 bases). Germline CDR1 SNHLY, CDR2 FYNNEI. The CDR3 is made up of 14 amino acids. The V and J ends lost 10 bases and 2 bases respectively, with 14 bases between them. This CDR3 reads CATHASANTGELFF. DNA for the CDR3: TGTGCCACCCACGCTAGCGCAAACACCGGGGAGCTGTTTTTT.

V and J are TRBV5-6 and TRBJ2-3; possible D gene TRBD2, 7 bases. CDR1 and CDR2 from the germline V gene are SGHDT and YYEEEE. V lost 1 base, J lost 5 bases, and 14 bases lay in between. The CDR3 runs to 15 residues. In nucleotides, the CDR3 is TGTGCCAGCAGCTTGCGGGGGGCGCGACAAGATACGCAGTATTTT. It translates to CASSLRGARQDTQYF.

The rearrangement joins TRBV19 to TRBJ1-3; D ambiguous. Trimming shortened V by 3 bases and J by 0 bases, and 6 bases separated the two germline ends. There are 14 residues in the CDR3. Germline CDR1 and CDR2: LNHDA and SQIVND (reference sequence). CDR3 DNA: TGTGCCAGTAGTATTAGGAGCTCTGGAAACACCATATATTTT. This codes for CASSIRSSGNTIYF.

This chain connects TRBV24-1 to TRBJ2-2; 7 nucleotides agree with TRBD2. The CDR3 runs 18 residues. The germline V gene encodes CDR1 KGHDR and CDR2 SFDVKD. V shed 0 bases and J 1 base; nucleotides not matched to a gene: 7. CDR3 loop: CATSDLSTAGMNTGELFF. CDR3 DNA: TGTGCCACCAGTGATTTGTCGACAGCGGGGATGAACACCGGGGAGCTGTTTTTT.

V usage is TRBV6-1 and J usage is TRBJ2-2; unclear D gene. This CDR3 comprises 14 residues. Germline V lookup: CDR1 MNHNS, CDR2 SASEGT. The V and J ends lost 3 bases and 7 bases respectively, with 12 bases between them. CDR3 sequence: CASSDPGLVGELFF. CDR3 DNA sequence: TGTGCCAGCAGTGACCCTGGTCTTGTCGGGGAGCTGTTTTTT.

With respect to this clone: The sample contains more than one DNA sequence encoding this CDR3. V is TRBV27 and J is TRBJ2-7; D ambiguous. The CDR3 loop spans 12 amino acids. Germline V CDR1 and CDR2: MNHEY, SMNVEV (reference sequence). V dropped 5 bases and J dropped 0 bases, with 5 bases sitting between them. CDR3 sequence: CASSHSSYEQYF. CDR3 nucleotides: TGTGCCAGCAGTCACAGCTCCTACGAGCAGTACTTC.

This clone was counted once. The V and J genes are TRBV7-9 and TRBJ2-5; D might be TRBD1 or TRBD2, each matching 6 bases. CDR3 size: 14 residues. Trimming took off 3 bases at V and 5 bases at J, with 13 bases between the two ends. Germline V CDR1 and CDR2: SEHNR, FQNEAQ (reference sequence). The DNA of the CDR3 is TGTGCCAGCAGCTTGGGGGGCTCGATGGAGACCCAGTACTTC. It codes for CASSLGGSMETQYF.

V gene TRBV5-1 combines with J gene TRBJ2-7; D may be TRBD2 (6 bases). The CDR3 has 14 residues. CDR1 is SGHRS and CDR2 is YFSETQ in the germline V gene. V dropped 4 bases and J dropped 2 bases, with 13 bases sitting between them. The CDR3 here is CASSASGSPYEQYF. In DNA form, the CDR3 reads TGCGCCAGCAGCGCGAGCGGGTCTCCCTACGAGCAGTACTTC. Based on the CDR3 plus reference TRBV5-1 and TRBJ2-7, the full variable domain is KAGVTQTPRYLIKTRGQQVTLSCSPISGHRSVSWYQQTPGQGLQFLFEYFSETQRNKGNFPGRFSGRQFSNSRSEMNVSTLELGDSALYLCASSASGSPYEQYFGPGTRLTVT.

The CDR3 protein is CASSPTGTGEGGTQYF. For the CDR3, the DNA is TGTGCCAGCAGCCCTACCGGGACAGGGGAGGGAGGTACGCAGTATTTT. V is TRBV7-9 and J is TRBJ2-3; TRBD1 aligns across 10 bases. This CDR3 region has 16 residues. After removal of 5 bases from V and 8 bases from J, the junction contained 13 bases not matched to a gene. CDR1 SEHNR and CDR2 FQNEAQ come from the germline V gene (reference sequence).

The genes are TRBV5-1 and TRBJ2-7, with D tentatively TRBD2 (6 bases). CDR1 and CDR2 from the germline V gene are SGHRS and YFSETQ. Trimming shortened V by 4 bases and J by 3 bases, and 23 bases separated the two germline ends. The CDR3 contains 17 residues. CDR3 DNA sequence: TGCGCCAGCAGCGACACCCTCGGGGGACTCAACTACTACGAGCAGTACTTC. This gives the protein CASSDTLGGLNYYEQYF.

The rearrangement uses TRBV10-2 and TRBJ2-3, with 8 bases aligning to TRBD2. Trimming took 8 bases from V and 5 from J; bases not matched to a gene: 6. Germline CDR1 WSHSY, CDR2 SAAADI. CDR3 size: 13 residues. CDR3 DNA: TGCGCCAGCTCCTTCGGGGGGGGAGATACGCAGTATTTT. Residues: CASSFGGGDTQYF.

The V call is TRBV19, the J call TRBJ1-2, with D uncertain. The CDR3 extends over 13 amino acids. Germline CDR1 and CDR2: LNHDA and SQIVND (reference sequence). The V end was cut by 5 bases, the J end by 0 bases, with 7 bases between. CDR3 amino acids: CASSWTANYGYTF. The CDR3 coding sequence is TGTGCCAGTAGTTGGACGGCTAACTATGGCTACACCTTC.

The chain has TRBV5-6 and TRBJ1-5, with 8 positions matching TRBD1. Looked up from germline, CDR1 is SGHDT and CDR2 is YYEEEE. There are 14 residues in the CDR3. Trimming at V came to 4 bases and at J to 2 bases, leaving 2 bases not matched to a gene. The CDR3 region is CASSKTGGNQPQHF. CDR3 nucleotide sequence: TGTGCCAGCAGCAAGACAGGGGGCAATCAGCCCCAGCATTTT. Filled out from reference TRBV5-6 and TRBJ1-5, the complete variable domain reads DAGVTQSPTHLIKTRGQQVTLRCSPKSGHDTVSWYQQALGQGPQFIFQYYEEEERQRGNFPDRFSGHQFPNYSSELNVNALLLGDSALYLCASSKTGGNQPQHFGDGTRLSIL.

The CDR3 region is CASSQAGQGISPLHF. CDR3 bases: TGTGCCAGCAGCCAAGCGGGACAGGGTATTTCACCCCTCCACTTT. The chain employs TRBV7-2 and TRBJ1-6; 9 bases match TRBD1. The CDR3 sequence is 15 residues long. V shed 5 bases and J 9 bases; nucleotides not matched to a gene: 8. CDR1 and CDR2 from the germline V gene are SGHTA and FQGNSA.

The chain's CDR3 is CASKGSTNEKLFF. Here the CDR3 DNA reads TGTGCCAGCAAAGGAAGTACTAATGAAAAACTGTTTTTT. The V call is TRBV18, the J call TRBJ1-4; no clear D. The germline V gene encodes CDR1 KGHSH and CDR2 LQKENI. This CDR3 is built from 13 residues. Trimming shortened V by 8 bases and J by 2 bases, and 9 bases separated the two germline ends.

The genes are TRBV7-5 and TRBJ2-3; the listed D gene, TRBD2, was not tested against the DNA. TRBV7-5 is a known pseudogene. CDR3 length equals 16 residues. CDR3 sequence: CARSLGRECHTDTQYF. CDR3 DNA: TGTGCCAGAAGCTTAGGGCGGGAGTGCCACACAGATACGCAGTATTTT.

This clone was recorded once. This chain joins TRBV2 and TRBJ1-2, with 8 bases matching TRBD1. CDR1 is SNHLY and CDR2 is FYNNEI in the germline V gene. This CDR3 contains 13 residues. J lost 6 bases, V lost 5 bases, and 5 bases had no gene match. The CDR3 DNA reads as TGTGCCAGCAGTTTACAGGGGGGAGATGGCTACACCTTC. The encoded protein is CASSLQGGDGYTF. The full variable domain, its missing parts supplied by reference TRBV2 and TRBJ1-2, is EPEVTQTPSHQVTQMGQEVILRCVPISNHLYFYWYRQILGQKVEFLVSFYNNEISEKSEIFDDQFSVERPDGSNFTLKIRSTKLEDSAMYFCASSLQGGDGYTFGSGTRLTVV.

CDR3 sequence (DNA): TGCAGCGCATTACAGGGGGGGAACACCGGGGAGCTGTTTTTT. Its protein is CSALQGGNTGELFF. The chain links TRBV29-1 to TRBJ2-2; 8 nucleotides align to TRBD1. From germline, CDR1 is SQVTM and CDR2 ANQGSEA. J gave up 1 base and V 7 bases, and 5 bases lay outside the gene matches. CDR3 length: 14 residues.

J is TRBJ2-3 and V is TRBV18; D is uncertain. Per the germline V gene, CDR1 is KGHSH and CDR2 is LQKENI. Trimming shortened V by 1 base and J by 2 bases, and 16 bases separated the two germline ends. The CDR3 is 17 amino acids. CDR3 nucleotide sequence: TGTGCCAGCTCACCACAAGGCAGCAAGACCTACACAGATACGCAGTATTTT. Translation: CASSPQGSKTYTDTQYF.

V is TRBV18 and J is TRBJ1-6; D is unresolved. The CDR3 has 14 amino acids. V dropped 3 bases and J dropped 8 bases, with 11 bases sitting between them. Germline values: CDR1 KGHSH, CDR2 LQKENI. The CDR3 nucleotides are TGTGCCAGCTCACCCTGGGGTGAGGATTCACCCCTCCACTTT. Translating gives CASSPWGEDSPLHF.

This clone was found once. The chain combines TRBV27 with TRBJ1-6; D may be TRBD1 (5 bases). Germline-derived CDR1 and CDR2 are MNHEY and SMNVEV (reference sequence). Trimming shortened V by 4 bases and J by 14 bases, and 21 bases separated the two germline ends. This CDR3 region has 15 residues. CDR3 loop: CASSSRDLGQTSLHF. CDR3 in DNA: TGTGCCAGCAGTTCCCGGGACCTCGGGCAGACTTCCCTCCACTTT.

The J gene is TRBJ2-7, the V gene TRBV6-5, with a possible D match to TRBD2 (5 bases). The CDR3 contains 14 residues. V gave up 8 bases and J gave up 4 bases, with 18 bases separating them. CDR1 is MNHEY, CDR2 SVGAGI, per germline. CDR3 in amino acids: CASGSPGSRYEQYF. The CDR3, as DNA: TGTGCCAGCGGATCACCGGGATCTCGATACGAGCAGTACTTC.

This clone turned up a few times. The V gene is TRBV18, the J gene TRBJ1-1; 7 nucleotides agree with TRBD1. Germline V gene data show CDR1 as KGHSH and CDR2 as LQKENI. The CDR3 is 13 residues long. V shed 3 bases, J shed 10 bases, and the junction held 8 bases outside the gene matches. This CDR3 is CASSPGQLNTAFF. The CDR3 region has the DNA TGTGCCAGCTCACCGGGACAGCTGAACACAGCTTTCTTT. Supplemented by reference TRBV18 and TRBJ1-1, the full variable domain reads NAGVMQNPRHLVRRRGQEARLRCSPMKGHSHVYWYRQLPEEGLKFMVYLQKENIIDESGMPKERFSAEFPKEGPSILRIQQVVRGDSAAYFCASSPGQLNTAFFGQGTRLTVV.